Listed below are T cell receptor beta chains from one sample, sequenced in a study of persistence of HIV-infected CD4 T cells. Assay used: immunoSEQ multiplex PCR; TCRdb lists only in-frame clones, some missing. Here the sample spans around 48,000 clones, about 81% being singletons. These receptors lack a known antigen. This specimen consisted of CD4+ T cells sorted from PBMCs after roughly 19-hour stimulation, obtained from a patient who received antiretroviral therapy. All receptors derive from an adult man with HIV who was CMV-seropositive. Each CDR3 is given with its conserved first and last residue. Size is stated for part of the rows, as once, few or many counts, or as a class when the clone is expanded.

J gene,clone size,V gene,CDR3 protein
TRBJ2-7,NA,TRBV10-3,CAISEGQRYEQYF
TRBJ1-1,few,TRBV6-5,CASSRKPTRGTEAFF
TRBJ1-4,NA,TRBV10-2,CASKNRPTNEKLFF
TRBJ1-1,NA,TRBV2,CASRPRVNTEAFF
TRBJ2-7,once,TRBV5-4,CASSLEQGYEQYF
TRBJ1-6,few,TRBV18,CASSPGPEMSSPLHF
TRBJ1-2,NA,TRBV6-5,CASPGHGANYGYTF
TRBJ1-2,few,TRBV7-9,CASSSKEDRGPTF
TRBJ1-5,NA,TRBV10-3,CAISPTDSNQPQHF
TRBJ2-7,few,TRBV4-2,CASSQDLMALMPQYF
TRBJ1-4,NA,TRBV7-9,CASSLEGQTNEKLFF
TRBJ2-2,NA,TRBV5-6,CASSAPGLAGVSSGELFF
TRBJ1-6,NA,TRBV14,CASSLLDVNSPLHF
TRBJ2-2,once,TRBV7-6,CASSLEVLHTGELFF
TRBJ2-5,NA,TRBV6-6,CASRLQGEKTQYF
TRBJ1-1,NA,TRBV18,CASSAGQREAFF
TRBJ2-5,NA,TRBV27,CASSRTGFQETQYF
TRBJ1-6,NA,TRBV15,CATSREQGNSPLHF
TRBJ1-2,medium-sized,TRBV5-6,CASSLIAGVSGSGGYTF
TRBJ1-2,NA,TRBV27,CASSYRVNYGYTF
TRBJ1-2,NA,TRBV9,CASSAGQGYLSNYGYTF
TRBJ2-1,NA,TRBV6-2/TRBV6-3,CASSPGNWGHNEQFF
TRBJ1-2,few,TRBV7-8,CASSQQGQGVNGYTF
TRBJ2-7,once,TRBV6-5,CASSRDHSYEQYF
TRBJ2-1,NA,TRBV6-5,CASRGGRNNEQFF
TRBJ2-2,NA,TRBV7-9,CATVSGRRLTGELFF
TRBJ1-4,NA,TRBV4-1,CASSQRWGREKLFF
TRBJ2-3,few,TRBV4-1,CASSHSSWGERSIRQSTDTQYF
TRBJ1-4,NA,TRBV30,CAWRPRGEDEKLFF
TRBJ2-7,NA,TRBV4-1,CASSQDAANVRTRVEQYF
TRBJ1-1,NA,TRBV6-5,CASSYSRTSEAFF
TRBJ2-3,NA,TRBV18,CASSPTDYTDTQYF
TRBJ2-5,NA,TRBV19,CASRRIGSPEETQYF
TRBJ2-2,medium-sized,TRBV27,CASSLGQYTGELFF
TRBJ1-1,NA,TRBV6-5,CASSLLLGGTEAFF
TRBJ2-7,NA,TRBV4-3,CASSRDRTVTYEQYF
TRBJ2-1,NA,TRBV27,CASSFSSYNEQFF
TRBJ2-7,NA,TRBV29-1,CSAWGQLHEQYF
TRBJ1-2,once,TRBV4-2,CASSQTRDLSKYGYTF
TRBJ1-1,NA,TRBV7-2,CASSSHRGTMNTEAFF
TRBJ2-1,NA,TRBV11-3,CASSIRQGEDNEQFF
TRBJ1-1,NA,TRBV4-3,CASSQIQNTEAFF
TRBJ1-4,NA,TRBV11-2,CASSLDRGTNEKLFF
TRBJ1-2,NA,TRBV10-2,CASSAQGSYGYTF
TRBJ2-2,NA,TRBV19,CASSIGPGANTGELFF
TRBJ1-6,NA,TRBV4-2,CASSQGNGRDSPLHF